The 8 T cell receptor beta chains listed next were all sequenced from one sample in a study of blood T cell repertoires in COVID-19. TCRdb's table, derived via immunoSEQ multiplex PCR, lists solely in-frame clones and lacks some. The sample records 150,000 to 200,000 clones, roughly four fifths being singletons. Material for sequencing was peripheral blood. Receptors originate from a woman aged 70-85 years with COVID-19, enrolled during active disease.

V and J are TRBV6-2 or TRBV6-3 and TRBJ1-1; D is ambiguous. The CDR3 covers 15 residues. Germline CDR1 is MNHEY and CDR2 is SVGEGT. V was cut by 2 bases and J by 5 bases, with 15 bases left in between. The CDR3 DNA reads TGTGCCAGCAGTTACCGGGATTATGCGCGGACTGAAGCTTTCTTT. It specifies CASSYRDYARTEAFF.

This clone has a single count. The chain couples TRBV5-1 to TRBJ1-1; 9 bases fit TRBD1. The CDR3 extends over 15 amino acids. CDR1 is SGHRS, CDR2 YFSETQ, per germline. Unmatched junction bases numbered 4, after V lost 2 bases and J lost 2 bases. CDR3 sequence (DNA): TGCGCCAGCAGCTTCGGGACAGGGCCCAACACTGAAGCTTTCTTT. Residues: CASSFGTGPNTEAFF.

The chain is built from TRBV19 and TRBJ2-1; the match to TRBD2 covers 9 bases. The CDR3 has 15 residues. After removal of 5 bases from V and 1 base from J, the junction contained 3 bases not matched to a gene. Germline CDR1 LNHDA, CDR2 SQIVND (reference sequence). The CDR3 DNA is TGTGCCAGTAGTGGACTAGCGAGGTCCTACAATGAGCAGTTCTTC. This translates into CASSGLARSYNEQFF.

This chain uses TRBV21-1 with TRBJ2-7; the table assigns TRBD1, which was not confirmed against the DNA. TRBV21-1 is a documented pseudogene. The CDR3 totals 12 residues. In DNA form, the CDR3 reads TGTGCCAGCGAGAAGGGGCTCTACGAGCAGTACTTC. Residues: CASEKGLYEQYF.

The chain is built from TRBV7-9 and TRBJ2-6, with D hard to call. CDR3 length: 16 residues. Deletions cut 0 bases from V and 0 bases from J, with 6 bases between. Germline V lookup: CDR1 SEHNR, CDR2 FQNEAQ (reference sequence). CDR3 sequence: CASSLALPSGANVLTF. In DNA, the CDR3 is TGTGCCAGCAGCTTAGCCCTCCCCTCTGGGGCCAACGTCCTGACTTTC.

The gene calls are TRBV6-2 or TRBV6-3 and TRBJ2-3; a weak D match, TRBD2 (6 bases). The germline CDR1 and CDR2 sequences are MNHEY and SVGEGT. The V end was cut by 4 bases, the J end by 6 bases, with 14 bases between. The CDR3 covers 14 residues. The CDR3 sequence: CASSSPVLADTQYF. The CDR3 DNA sequence: TGTGCCAGCAGTTCGCCAGTCCTAGCGGATACGCAGTATTTT.

This clone was seen repeatedly, ten times or more. The chain combines TRBV2 with TRBJ1-2, with TRBD1 identical over 10 bases. The CDR3 runs to 15 residues. V shed 5 bases, J shed 2 bases, and the junction held 5 bases outside the gene matches. Germline V lookup: CDR1 SNHLY, CDR2 FYNNEI. The CDR3 reads CASSFRDRGNYGYTF. In DNA form, the CDR3 reads TGTGCCAGCAGTTTTAGGGACAGGGGCAACTATGGCTACACCTTC.

The V gene is TRBV3-1 (or the pseudogene TRBV3-2), the J gene TRBJ1-2; no firm D call. The V end lost 1 base, the J end lost 7 bases, and 13 bases lay between the germline ends. The CDR3 has 14 residues. In germline, CDR1 is LGHDT, CDR2 YNNKEL (reference sequence). The CDR3 is CASSQVEGRSGYTF. The CDR3 DNA sequence: TGTGCCAGCAGCCAAGTGGAGGGCCGGAGTGGCTACACCTTC.